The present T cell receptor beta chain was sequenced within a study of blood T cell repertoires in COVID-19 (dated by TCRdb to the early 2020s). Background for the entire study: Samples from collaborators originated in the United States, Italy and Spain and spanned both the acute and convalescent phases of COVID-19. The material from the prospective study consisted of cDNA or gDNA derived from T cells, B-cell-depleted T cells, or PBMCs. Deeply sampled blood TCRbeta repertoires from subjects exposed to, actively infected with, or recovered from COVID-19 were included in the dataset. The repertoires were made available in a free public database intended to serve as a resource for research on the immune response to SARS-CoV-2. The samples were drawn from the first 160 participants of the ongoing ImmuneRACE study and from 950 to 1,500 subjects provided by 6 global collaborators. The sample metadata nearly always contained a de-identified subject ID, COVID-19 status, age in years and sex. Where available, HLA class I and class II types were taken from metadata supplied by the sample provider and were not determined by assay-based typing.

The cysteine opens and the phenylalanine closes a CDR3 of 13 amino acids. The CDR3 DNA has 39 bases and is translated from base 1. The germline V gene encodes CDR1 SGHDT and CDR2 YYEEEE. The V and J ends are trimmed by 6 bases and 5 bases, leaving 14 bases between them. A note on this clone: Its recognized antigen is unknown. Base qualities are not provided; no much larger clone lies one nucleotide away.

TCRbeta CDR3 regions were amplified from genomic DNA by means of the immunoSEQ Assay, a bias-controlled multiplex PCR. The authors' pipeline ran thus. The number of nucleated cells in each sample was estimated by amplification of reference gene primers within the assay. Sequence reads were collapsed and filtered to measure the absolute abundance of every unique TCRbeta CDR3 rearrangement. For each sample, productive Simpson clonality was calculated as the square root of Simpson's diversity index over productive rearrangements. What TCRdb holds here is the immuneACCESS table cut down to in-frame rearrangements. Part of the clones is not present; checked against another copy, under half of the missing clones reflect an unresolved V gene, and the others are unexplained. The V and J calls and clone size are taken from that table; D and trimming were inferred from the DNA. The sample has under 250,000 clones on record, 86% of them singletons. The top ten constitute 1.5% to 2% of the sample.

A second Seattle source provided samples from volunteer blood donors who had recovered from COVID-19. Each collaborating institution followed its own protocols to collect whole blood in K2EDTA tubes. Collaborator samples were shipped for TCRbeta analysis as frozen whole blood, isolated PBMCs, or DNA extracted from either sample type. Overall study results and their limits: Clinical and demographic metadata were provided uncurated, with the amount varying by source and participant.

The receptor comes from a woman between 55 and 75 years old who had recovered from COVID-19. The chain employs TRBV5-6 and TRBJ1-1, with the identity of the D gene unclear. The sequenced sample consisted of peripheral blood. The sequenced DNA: TGTGCCAGCAATCATAGGCCGGGAACTGAAGCTTTCTTT. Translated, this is CASNHRPGTEAFF. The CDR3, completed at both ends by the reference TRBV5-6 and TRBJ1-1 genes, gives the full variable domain DAGVTQSPTHLIKTRGQQVTLRCSPKSGHDTVSWYQQALGQGPQFIFQYYEEEERQRGNFPDRFSGHQFPNYSSELNVNALLLGDSALYLCASNHRPGTEAFFGQGTRLTVV.